This TCR beta chain was sequenced during a study of a mutant IDH1 vaccine in newly diagnosed glioma. Study context: Previous care, which was radiotherapy, temozolomide, or both, most often involved both. The timing of visit V12 was week 35, and that of visit V13 was week 47.

Clones were sequenced by immunoSEQ multiplex PCR, and TCRdb holds only the in-frame ones, with some missing. The sample records about 68,000 clones, roughly 83% being singletons. Findings and limits, study-wide: It seemed that pseudoprogression was not linked to changes in the top peripheral T cell clonotypes.

The time point: week 35, safety follow-up. Doses of 300 ug of mutant IDH1 20-mer peptide were given with topical imiquimod. The study gave patients eight vaccinations in weeks 1, 3, 5, 7, 11, 15, 19, 23. For this clone: Antigen unknown.

Germline CDR1 reads LGHNT; CDR2 reads FRNRAP. Deletions cut 3 bases from V and 7 bases from J, with 18 bases between. This CDR3 spans 16 amino acids. This receptor was identified in a man between 18 and 29 years old with glioma. V and J are TRBV12-5 and TRBJ1-4; D is ambiguous. The sequenced sample was PBMCs, obtained from a glioma patient whose treatment included an IDH1 peptide vaccine. DNA of the CDR3: TGTGCTAGTGGTTTCCAGGTGGCGGGATCGGGTGAAAAACTGTTTTTT. It encodes CASGFQVAGSGEKLFF.